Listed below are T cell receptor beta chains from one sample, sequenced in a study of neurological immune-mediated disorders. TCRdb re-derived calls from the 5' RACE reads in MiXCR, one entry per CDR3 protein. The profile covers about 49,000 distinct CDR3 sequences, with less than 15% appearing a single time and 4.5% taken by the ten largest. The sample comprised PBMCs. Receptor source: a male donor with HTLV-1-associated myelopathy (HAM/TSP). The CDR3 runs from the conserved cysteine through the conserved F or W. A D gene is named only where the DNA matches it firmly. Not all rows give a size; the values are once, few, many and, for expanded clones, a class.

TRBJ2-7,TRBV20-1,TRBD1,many,TGCAGTGCTAGTCCAGGGGGTGGGAACGAGCAGTACTTC,CSASPGGGNEQYF
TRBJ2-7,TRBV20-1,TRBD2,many,TGCAGTGCTTCCCGGACTAGCGGGGCGTACGAGCAGTACTTC,CSASRTSGAYEQYF
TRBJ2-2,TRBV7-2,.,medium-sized,TGTGCCAGCAGCTTAGCGAATGTAGGGGGGGAGCTGTTTTTT,CASSLANVGGELFF
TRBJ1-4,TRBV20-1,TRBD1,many,TGCAGTGCCCCACCGGGGCGGGACAGTAAGAATGAAAAACTGTTTTTT,CSAPPGRDSKNEKLFF
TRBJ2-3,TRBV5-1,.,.,.,CASSFYICSARGTSWDTQYF
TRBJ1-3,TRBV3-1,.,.,TGTGCCAGCAGCCAAGGCAGAAGCTCTGGAAACACCATATATTTT,CASSQGRSSGNTIYF
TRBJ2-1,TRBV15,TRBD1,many,TGTGCCACCTATGAAGGGACAGGGGGCAATGAGCAGTTCTTC,CATYEGTGGNEQFF
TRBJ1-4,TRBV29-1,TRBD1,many,TGCAGCGGCGGGACAGATACTAATGAAAAACTGTTTTTT,CSGGTDTNEKLFF
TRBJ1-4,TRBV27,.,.,TGTGCCATCACGGGGAGGGCAACTGATGAAAAACTGTTTTTT,CAITGRATDEKLFF
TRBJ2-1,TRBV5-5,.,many,TGTGCCAGCAGCAAGGAGGTCAATGAGCAGTTCTTC,CASSKEVNEQFF
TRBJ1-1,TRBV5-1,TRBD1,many,TGCGCCAGCAGCTTGGAAGGGCAGGGGGCCATGAACACTGAAGCTTTCTTT,CASSLEGQGAMNTEAFF
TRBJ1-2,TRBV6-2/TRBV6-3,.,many,TGTGCCAGCAGTCCGGGCCGGCTTTATGGCTACACCTTC,CASSPGRLYGYTF
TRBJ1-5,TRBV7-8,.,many,TGTGCCAGCAGCTTAGCGACAGAGTTTAGCAATCAGCCCCAGCATTTT,CASSLATEFSNQPQHF
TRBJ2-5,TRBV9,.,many,TGTGCCAGCAGCGTAGAAGGCCAAGCTCAAGAGACCCAGTACTTC,CASSVEGQAQETQYF
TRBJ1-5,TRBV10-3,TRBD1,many,TGTGCCATCAGTGTACAGGGGGCAGATCAGCCCCAGCATTTT,CAISVQGADQPQHF
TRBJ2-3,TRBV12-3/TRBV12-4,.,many,TGTGCCAGCAGTTTAACCCGTAGGCGGACAGATACGCAGTATTTT,CASSLTRRRTDTQYF
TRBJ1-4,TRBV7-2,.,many,TGTGCCAGCAGCTGGCGGGGAGGAGGGGCAACGGAAAAACTGTTTTTT,CASSWRGGGATEKLFF
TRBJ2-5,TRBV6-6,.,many,TGTGCCAGTCGTTCAACGTACGGGGCTGAAGAGACCCAGTACTTC,CASRSTYGAEETQYF
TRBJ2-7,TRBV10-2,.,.,TGCACCAGCAAGGTACTATTCGGCGTGGCTCCGTCGACCGCCTACGCCTACGAGCAGTACTTC,CTSKVLFGVAPSTAYAYEQYF
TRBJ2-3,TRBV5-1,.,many,TGCGCCAGCAGCCCCCCCGCCACAGATACGCAGTATTTT,CASSPPATDTQYF
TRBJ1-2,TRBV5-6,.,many,TGTGCCAGCAGCTTAGACAGAGGTTATGGCTACACCTTC,CASSLDRGYGYTF
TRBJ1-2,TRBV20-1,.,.,TGCAGTGCTAGGACGCCCGGAATCTATGGCTACACCTTC,CSARTPGIYGYTF
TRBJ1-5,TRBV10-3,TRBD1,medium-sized,TGTGCCACCGGGACAGACAATCAGCCCCAGCATTTT,CATGTDNQPQHF
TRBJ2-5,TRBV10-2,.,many,TGCGCCAGCTGGGGCACACTCCAAGAGACCCAGTACTTC,CASWGTLQETQYF
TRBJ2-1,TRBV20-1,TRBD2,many,TGCAGTGCTTTCCCGAGCGGGGAATCATACAATGAGCAGTTCTTC,CSAFPSGESYNEQFF
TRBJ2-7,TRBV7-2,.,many,TGTGCCAGCAGCCCCCGTAGGGAGACCTACGAGCAGTACTTC,CASSPRRETYEQYF
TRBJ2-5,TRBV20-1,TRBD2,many,TGCAGTGCTTCCGGGACTAGCGGGTCACAAGAGACCCAGTACTTC,CSASGTSGSQETQYF
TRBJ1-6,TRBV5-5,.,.,TGTGCCAGAAGCTTGGCGTACAGTCGTGGGATATCTCTTTCACCCCGCCACTTT,CARSLAYSRGISLSPRHF
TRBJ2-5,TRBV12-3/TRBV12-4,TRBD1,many,TGTGCCAGCAGTTACGGGACAGTTGAGACCCAGTACTTC,CASSYGTVETQYF
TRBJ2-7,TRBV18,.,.,TGTGCCAGCTCCGGGGACCGAGGAAGTTCCTACGAGCAGTACTTC,CASSGDRGSSYEQYF
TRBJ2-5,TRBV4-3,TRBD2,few,TGCGCCAGCAGCCAAGTCGTGGCTAGCGGGCAAGAGACCCAGTACTTC,CASSQVVASGQETQYF
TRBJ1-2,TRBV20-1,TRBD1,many,TGCAGTGCTAGAGATAGGCAGGGGGCTTACTATGGCTACACCTTC,CSARDRQGAYYGYTF
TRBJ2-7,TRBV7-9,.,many,TGTGCCAGCAGCACGACAGTCTACGAGCAGTACTTC,CASSTTVYEQYF
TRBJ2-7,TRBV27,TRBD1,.,TGTGCCAGCAGGATGACAGGGCGCTACGAGCAGTACTTC,CASRMTGRYEQYF
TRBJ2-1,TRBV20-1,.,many,TGCAGTGCTAGGAGTCTGCGAGTAACACAGGGCAATGAGCAGTTCTTC,CSARSLRVTQGNEQFF
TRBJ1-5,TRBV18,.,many,TGTGCCAGCTCACCTTACTCGGGACCCACGCCACAGCCCCAGCATTTT,CASSPYSGPTPQPQHF
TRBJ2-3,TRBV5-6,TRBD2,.,TGTGCCAGCAGCCTCATGGTAGCGGGGGCGGTGACAAGTACGCAGTATTTT,CASSLMVAGAVTSTQYF
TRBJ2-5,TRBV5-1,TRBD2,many,TGCGCCAGCAGCATCGGGACTAGCGGGGTCGAGACCCAGTACTTC,CASSIGTSGVETQYF
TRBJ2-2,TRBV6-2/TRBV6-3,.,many,TGTGCCAGCAGACGCGGGGCCGCGAACACCGGGGAGCTGTTTTTT,CASRRGAANTGELFF
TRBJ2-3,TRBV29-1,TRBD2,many,TGCAGCGTTTTAGCGGGGGGGATGAGCTCTAGCACAGATACGCAGTATTTT,CSVLAGGMSSSTDTQYF
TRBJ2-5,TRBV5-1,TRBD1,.,TGCGTCAGCAGGACCGGGACAGGGGTACAAGAGACCCAGTACTTC,CVSRTGTGVQETQYF
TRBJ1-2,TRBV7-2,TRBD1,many,TGTGCCAGCAGCCCAGGGACAGCCGAGTCTAACTATGGCTACACCTTC,CASSPGTAESNYGYTF
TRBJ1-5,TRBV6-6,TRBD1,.,TGTGCCAGCAGATCGGGACAGCTCTATAGCAATCAGCCCCAGCATTTT,CASRSGQLYSNQPQHF
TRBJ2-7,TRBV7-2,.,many,TGTGCCAGCAGCCGGACAGTGAGCTCCTACGAGCAGTACTTC,CASSRTVSSYEQYF
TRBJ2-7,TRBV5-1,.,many,TGCGCCAGCAGCTTGGACGGGGGCTACGAGCAGTACTTC,CASSLDGGYEQYF
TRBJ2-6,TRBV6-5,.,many,TGTGCCAGCAGTCGGACTCCTGGCGGGGCCAACGTCCTGACTTTC,CASSRTPGGANVLTF
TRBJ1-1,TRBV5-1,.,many,TGCGCCAGCAGCTTGGAGGGCAGGGGAGGTGAAGCTTTCTTT,CASSLEGRGGEAFF
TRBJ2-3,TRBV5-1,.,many,TGCGCCAGCAGCTCCCCCAGGGGCGCTACAGATACGCAGTATTTT,CASSSPRGATDTQYF
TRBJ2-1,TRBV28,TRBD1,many,TGTGCCAGCAGTTCCCGAGACAGGGACACCAATGAGCAGTTCTTC,CASSSRDRDTNEQFF
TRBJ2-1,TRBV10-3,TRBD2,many,TGTGCCATCAAGGGCGCTAGCGGGGGGCCATATGAGCAGTTCTTC,CAIKGASGGPYEQFF
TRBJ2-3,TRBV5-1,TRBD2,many,TGCGCCAGCAGCTCGCTCACTAGCGGGGCTACAGATACGCAGTATTTT,CASSSLTSGATDTQYF